These 7 T cell receptor beta chains were all obtained from the same sample, sequenced in a study of a mutant IDH1 vaccine in newly diagnosed glioma. Here immunoSEQ multiplex PCR was the method, and the copy in TCRdb shows in-frame clones only, minus some. The sample comprises approximately 30,000 clones, around nine tenths of which are singletons, and 5% to 6% rests with the top ten. Time point reported: week 47, end of study. Doses consisted of 300 ug of mutant IDH1 20-mer peptide each, paired with topical imiquimod. No antigens are known for them. The specimen comprised PBMCs, sampled from a glioma patient whose treatment included an IDH1 peptide vaccine. Receptors originate from a woman aged 40 to 50 with glioma.

CDR3 residues: CASSSRTGANEKLFF. In DNA, the CDR3 is TGTGCCAGCAGCTCCAGGACAGGGGCTAATGAAAAACTGTTTTTT. This sequence joins TRBV9 and TRBJ1-4; 9 bases align to TRBD1. Germline assignment: CDR1 SGDLS and CDR2 YYNGEE. There are 15 residues in the CDR3. The J segment lost 3 bases and the V segment lost 4 bases, leaving 4 bases of the junction unmatched.

J is TRBJ2-3 and V is TRBV30; 12 bases align to TRBD2. Trimming took 3 bases from V and 5 from J; bases not matched to a gene: 3. The CDR3 is 14 residues long. Germline lookup yields CDR1 GTSNPN and CDR2 SVGIG (reference sequence). In nucleotides, the CDR3 is TGTGCCTGGAGACTAGCGGGGGGAGGAGATACGCAGTATTTT. This translates into CAWRLAGGGDTQYF.

This sequence joins TRBV5-1 and TRBJ1-1, with D unresolved. Germline lookup yields CDR1 SGHRS and CDR2 YFSETQ. Trimming left V 0 bases short and J 0 bases short, with 9 bases between. The CDR3 loop spans 15 amino acids. The CDR3: CASSLESGMNTEAFF. The DNA for the CDR3 is TGCGCCAGCAGCTTGGAGTCGGGAATGAACACTGAAGCTTTCTTT.

The chain employs TRBV14 and TRBJ2-5, with 10 bases that match TRBD2. The J segment lost 4 bases and the V segment lost 1 base, leaving 18 bases of the junction unmatched. Germline CDR1 SGHDN, CDR2 FVKESK. This CDR3 region has 20 residues. The CDR3 loop reads CASSQARPLERRLAGETQYF. Written as DNA, the CDR3 is TGTGCCAGCAGCCAAGCGCGGCCGCTTGAACGCCGACTAGCGGGAGAGACCCAGTACTTC.

The CDR3: CASSGTGAENEQFF. Here the CDR3 DNA reads TGTGCCAGCAGCGGAACGGGAGCAGAAAATGAGCAGTTCTTC. This rearrangement joins TRBV6-5 to TRBJ2-1; D is perhaps TRBD2 (6 bases). Germline-derived CDR1 and CDR2 are MNHEY and SVGAGI. Between the trimmed V and J ends, which lost 6 bases and 7 bases, there was a span of 16 bases. The CDR3 length is 14 residues.

The chain couples TRBV18 to TRBJ1-1, with a weak D call TRBD1 (6 bases). V gave up 3 bases and J gave up 5 bases, with 13 bases separating them. CDR1 KGHSH and CDR2 LQKENI come from the germline V gene. The CDR3 is 14 residues long. In DNA form, the CDR3 reads TGTGCCAGCTCACCGTATGAGGGGGGGACTGAAGCTTTCTTT. Protein: CASSPYEGGTEAFF.

The J gene is TRBJ2-7, the V gene TRBV5-1, with D perhaps matching TRBD1 (5 bases). Per germline, CDR1 SGHRS and CDR2 YFSETQ. Trimming removed 3 bases from V and 2 bases from J, with 15 bases in between. The CDR3 length is 15 residues. CDR3: CASSSTDSFPYEQYF. CDR3 sequence (DNA): TGCGCCAGCAGCTCAACCGACAGTTTTCCCTACGAGCAGTACTTC. Full variable domain (outside the CDR3, taken from reference TRBV5-1 and TRBJ2-7): KAGVTQTPRYLIKTRGQQVTLSCSPISGHRSVSWYQQTPGQGLQFLFEYFSETQRNKGNFPGRFSGRQFSNSRSEMNVSTLELGDSALYLCASSSTDSFPYEQYFGPGTRLTVT.